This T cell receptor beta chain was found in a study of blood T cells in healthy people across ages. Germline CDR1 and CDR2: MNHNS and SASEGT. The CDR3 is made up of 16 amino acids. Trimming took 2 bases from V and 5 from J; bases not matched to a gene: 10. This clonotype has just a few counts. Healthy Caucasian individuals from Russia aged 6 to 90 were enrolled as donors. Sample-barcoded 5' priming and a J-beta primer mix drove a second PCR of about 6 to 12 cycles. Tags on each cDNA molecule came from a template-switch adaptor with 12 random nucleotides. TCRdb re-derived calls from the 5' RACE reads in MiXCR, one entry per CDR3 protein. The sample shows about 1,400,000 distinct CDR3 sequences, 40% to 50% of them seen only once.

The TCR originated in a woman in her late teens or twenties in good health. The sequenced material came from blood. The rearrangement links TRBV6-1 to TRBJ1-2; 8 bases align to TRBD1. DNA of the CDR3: TGTGCCAGCAGTGAACGTAGTTGGACAGGGTTATATGGCTACACCTTC. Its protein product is CASSERSWTGLYGYTF.